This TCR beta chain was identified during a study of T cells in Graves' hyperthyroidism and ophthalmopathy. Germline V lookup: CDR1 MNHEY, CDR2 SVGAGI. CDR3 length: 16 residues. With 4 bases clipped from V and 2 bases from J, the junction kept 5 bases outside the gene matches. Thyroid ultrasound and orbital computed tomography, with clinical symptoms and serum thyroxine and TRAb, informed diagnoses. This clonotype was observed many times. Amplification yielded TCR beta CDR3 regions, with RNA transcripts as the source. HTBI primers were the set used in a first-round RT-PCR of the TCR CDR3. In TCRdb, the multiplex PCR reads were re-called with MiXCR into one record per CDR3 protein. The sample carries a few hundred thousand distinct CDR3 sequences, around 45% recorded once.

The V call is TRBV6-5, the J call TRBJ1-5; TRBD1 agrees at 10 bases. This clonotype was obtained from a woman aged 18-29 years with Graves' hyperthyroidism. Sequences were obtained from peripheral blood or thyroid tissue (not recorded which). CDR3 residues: CASSSAGTGGNQPQHF. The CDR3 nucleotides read TGTGCCAGCAGTTCGGCCGGGACAGGGGGCAATCAGCCCCAGCATTTT.